The clone carrying this TCR delta chain was detected only a few times. TCRdb lists the protein of a much larger clone for this DNA, which differs at residue 5, so this is likely a read error; the protein given here is translated from the DNA itself. TCRdb applied CATT to the reads for clone calling. The repertoire holds about 7,000 delta-chain clones, roughly 0.62% seen once, with around 15% in the top ten. The entry originates in a study of gamma-delta chains in newborns, infants, children. CDR3 length: 16 amino acids. With 3 bases clipped from V and 3 bases from J, the junction kept 4 bases outside the gene matches. Germline V CDR1 and CDR2: GEAIGNYY, EKD.

The chain recombines TRDV2 with TRDJ3; 7 nucleotides match TRDD3. The TCR sequence derives from a child who was a newborn, infant or young child, either healthy, febrile or measles-vaccinated (not recorded which). The sample taken for sequencing was blood. CDR3 residues: CACDAWGYWDTRQMFF. CDR3 nucleotide sequence: TGTGCCTGTGACGCCTGGGGATACTGGGACACCCGACAGATGTTTTTC.